Here is one T cell receptor (beta chain) with its context. These data come from a study of T-cell reconstitution after alpha-beta-depleted transplantation in children. TCRbeta library preparation incorporated unique molecular identifiers. TCRdb redid the calling of the PCR reads with MiXCR, one entry per CDR3 protein. This table holds about 540,000 distinct CDR3 sequences, about a sixth found once. The origin of this receptor is a human donor who donated a stem cell graft to a child with acute lymphoblastic leukemia. Specimen: PBMCs from the stem cell graft donor, collected from the stem cell graft.

CDR3: CASSPEGVRETQYF. The CDR3 coding sequence is TGTGCCAGCAGCCCCGAGGGGGTGCGGGAGACCCAGTACTTC. The chain uses TRBV9 and TRBJ2-5; D is perhaps TRBD1 (6 bases). Germline-derived CDR1 and CDR2 are SGDLS and YYNGEE. V gave up 4 bases and J gave up 5 bases, with 15 bases separating them. The CDR3 length is 14 residues.